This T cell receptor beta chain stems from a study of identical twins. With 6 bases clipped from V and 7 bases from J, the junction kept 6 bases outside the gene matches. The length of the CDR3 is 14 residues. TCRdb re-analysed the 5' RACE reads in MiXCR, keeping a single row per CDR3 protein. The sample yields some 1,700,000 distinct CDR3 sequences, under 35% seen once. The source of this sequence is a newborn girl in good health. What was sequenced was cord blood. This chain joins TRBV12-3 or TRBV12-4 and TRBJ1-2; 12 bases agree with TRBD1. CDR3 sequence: CASRGDRGLGGYTF. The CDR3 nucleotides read TGTGCCAGCAGGGGGGACAGGGGGCTAGGTGGCTACACCTTC.